Following are 20 T cell receptor beta chains from one sample sequenced in a study of T cell responses to AZD1222 COVID-19 vaccine. Assay used: immunoSEQ multiplex PCR; TCRdb lists only in-frame clones, some missing. Of about 120,000 clones in the sample, over 80% were seen once. The sample was peripheral blood, taken on day 0 of AZD1222 vaccination. The receptors originated from an adult in good health.

The chain has TRBV5-4 and TRBJ1-6, with D unclear. Germline CDR1 is SGHNT and CDR2 is YYREEE (reference sequence). The length of the CDR3 is 12 residues. Trimming stripped 0 bases from V and 9 bases from J, with 4 bases between. The CDR3 here is CASSLGSSPLHF. The CDR3 bases are TGTGCCAGCAGCTTGGGGAGTTCACCCCTCCACTTT.

The J gene is TRBJ2-1, the V gene TRBV15; the match to TRBD2 covers 9 bases. V shed 1 base and J 2 bases; nucleotides not matched to a gene: 9. The CDR3 is 18 amino acids. In germline, CDR1 is LNHNV, CDR2 YYDKDF (reference sequence). The CDR3 region is CATSRVPQAGGTYNEQFF. The CDR3 DNA follows: TGTGCCACCAGCAGAGTGCCCCAGGCGGGGGGGACCTACAATGAGCAGTTCTTC.

The chain uses TRBV6-5 and TRBJ1-1; D unresolved. The V end lost 6 bases, the J end lost 3 bases, and 14 bases lay between the germline ends. This CDR3 comprises 14 residues. Per germline, CDR1 MNHEY and CDR2 SVGAGI. CDR3 residues: CASRRPTGDTEAFF. The CDR3 DNA reads as TGTGCCAGCAGAAGACCCACGGGAGACACTGAAGCTTTCTTT.

The chain recombines TRBV5-6 with TRBJ2-7, with D maybe TRBD1 (6 bases). Germline CDR1 reads SGHDT; CDR2 reads YYEEEE. The CDR3 contains 15 residues. Trimming took off 0 bases at V and 1 base at J, with 11 bases between the two ends. DNA for the CDR3: TGTGCCAGCAGCTTGGTCACAGGGAAGTCCTACGAGCAGTACTTC. Translating gives CASSLVTGKSYEQYF.

This chain joins TRBV2 and TRBJ1-1; 10 positions agree with TRBD1. V was clipped by 5 bases and J by 1 base; unmatched bases: 4. Germline V gene lookup returns CDR1 SNHLY and CDR2 FYNNEI. This CDR3 has 15 residues. The CDR3 region is CASSSDRGTNTEAFF. CDR3 DNA sequence: TGTGCCAGCAGTTCGGACAGGGGGACGAACACTGAAGCTTTCTTT.

The rearrangement uses TRBV2 and TRBJ2-3, with 9 bases fitting TRBD1. The length of the CDR3 is 14 residues. V trimming: 10 bases; J trimming: 6 bases; junction bases outside the gene matches: 11. Germline V CDR1 and CDR2: SNHLY, FYNNEI. The CDR3 sequence is CATNLQGAGDTQYF. CDR3 DNA: TGTGCCACGAACCTACAGGGGGCTGGTGATACGCAGTATTTT. Full variable domain (missing parts from reference TRBV2 and TRBJ2-3): EPEVTQTPSHQVTQMGQEVILRCVPISNHLYFYWYRQILGQKVEFLVSFYNNEISEKSEIFDDQFSVERPDGSNFTLKIRSTKLEDSAMYFCATNLQGAGDTQYFGPGTRLTVL.

This clone was counted a few times. The genes are TRBV4-1 and TRBJ2-1; 9 nucleotides line up with TRBD2. With 0 bases clipped from V and 7 bases from J, the junction kept 4 bases outside the gene matches. Germline values: CDR1 MGHRA, CDR2 YSYEKL. The CDR3 totals 15 residues. The CDR3 DNA follows: TGCGCCAGCAGCCAAGATTGGCTAGCGGGGAATGAGCAGTTCTTC. Translation gives CASSQDWLAGNEQFF.

The chain combines TRBV5-1 with TRBJ1-3; D unresolved. Per the germline V gene, CDR1 is SGHRS and CDR2 is YFSETQ. The V end lost 4 bases, the J end lost 4 bases, and 9 bases lay between the germline ends. The CDR3 spans 13 residues. The CDR3 coding sequence is TGCGCCAGCAGCCCGGACGGGGGAAACACCATATATTTT. Translated: CASSPDGGNTIYF.

CDR3: CASSPPAGGRETQYF. CDR3 nucleotides: TGTGCCAGCTCACCACCGGCGGGAGGGCGGGAGACCCAGTACTTC. This rearrangement joins TRBV18 to TRBJ2-5, with TRBD2 matching over 9 bases. V shed 0 bases and J 5 bases; nucleotides not matched to a gene: 4. Looked up from germline, CDR1 is KGHSH and CDR2 is LQKENI. The CDR3 totals 15 residues.

The chain is built from TRBV7-8 and TRBJ2-2, with 7 bases matching TRBD2. Germline CDR1 is SGHVS and CDR2 is FQNEAQ. Losses at the gene ends were 6 bases for V and 3 bases for J; bases not matched to a gene: 7. The CDR3 contains 15 residues. The CDR3 loop is CASRRIAGYTGELFF. CDR3 in DNA: TGTGCCAGCAGGAGGATAGCGGGCTACACCGGGGAGCTGTTTTTT.

The chain is built from TRBV27 and TRBJ2-5, with unresolved D. Germline CDR1 and CDR2: MNHEY and SMNVEV (reference sequence). The ends were cut back, 3 bases at V and 3 bases at J, with 11 bases in the middle. The CDR3 runs 14 residues. This CDR3 reads CASSFTNGEETQYF. CDR3 nucleotides: TGTGCCAGCAGTTTTACGAATGGGGAAGAGACCCAGTACTTC.

The chain has TRBV4-1 and TRBJ2-2; no definite D call. V dropped 2 bases and J dropped 0 bases, with 13 bases sitting between them. From germline, CDR1 is MGHRA and CDR2 YSYEKL. CDR3 size: 17 residues. The CDR3 coding sequence is TGCGCCAGCAGCCAAAACCCGACACCGCCGAACACCGGGGAGCTGTTTTTT. Its protein product is CASSQNPTPPNTGELFF.

The V call is TRBV27, the J call TRBJ2-7, with 7 bases identical to TRBD2. From germline, CDR1 is MNHEY and CDR2 SMNVEV (reference sequence). This CDR3 region has 14 residues. With V trimmed by 5 bases and J by 2 bases, 6 bases remained unmatched. The CDR3 sequence is CASSGLAATYEQYF. The CDR3 DNA follows: TGTGCCAGCAGTGGGCTAGCGGCCACCTACGAGCAGTACTTC.

The chain couples TRBV2 to TRBJ1-4; D gene ambiguous. The germline V and J ends were trimmed by 2 bases and 7 bases, with 5 bases remaining between them. The CDR3 contains 12 residues. The germline CDR1 and CDR2 sequences are SNHLY and FYNNEI. The CDR3 DNA is TGTGCCAGCAGTGAATCTCTTGAAAAACTGTTTTTT. Translation gives CASSESLEKLFF.

The table lists this clone with a few counts. V usage is TRBV2 and J usage is TRBJ1-6, with 7 bases that match TRBD1. After removal of 7 bases from V and 7 bases from J, the junction contained 19 bases not matched to a gene. The CDR3 covers 18 residues. Germline values: CDR1 SNHLY, CDR2 FYNNEI. The CDR3 spells CASNEQGPVRGGNSPLHF. The CDR3, as DNA: TGTGCCAGCAACGAACAGGGGCCCGTTCGAGGGGGCAATTCACCCCTCCACTTT.

J is TRBJ1-2 and V is TRBV11-3, with 11 positions matching TRBD1. CDR1 is SGHNT and CDR2 is YENEEA in the germline V gene. This CDR3 spans 17 amino acids. Trimming cost V 1 base and J 4 bases; bases outside gene matches: 8. CDR3 bases: TGTGCCAGCAGCTTAGTCCATGGACAGGGGGCGCGCTATGGCTACACCTTC. Residues: CASSLVHGQGARYGYTF. Full variable domain (remainder filled in from reference TRBV11-3 and TRBJ1-2): EAGVVQSPRYKIIEKKQPVAFWCNPISGHNTLYWYLQNLGQGPELLIRYENEEAVDDSQLPKDRFSAERLKGVDSTLKIQPAELGDSAVYLCASSLVHGQGARYGYTFGSGTRLTVV.

This clone was recorded only once. The rearrangement uses TRBV5-4 and TRBJ1-1, with 9 bases identical to TRBD1. The germline V gene encodes CDR1 SGHNT and CDR2 YYREEE (reference sequence). CDR3 size: 16 residues. V gave up 3 bases and J gave up 5 bases; unmatched junction bases: 11. CDR3 nucleotides: TGTGCCAGCAGCTCAGAACAGGGGGCGGGGTGGACTGAAGCTTTCTTT. This translates into CASSSEQGAGWTEAFF.

This clone has a single count. The CDR3 protein is CASSSKQGYNSPLHF. DNA for the CDR3: TGTGCCAGCAGCTCAAAACAGGGATACAATTCACCCCTCCACTTT. V usage is TRBV11-2 and J usage is TRBJ1-6, with D perhaps matching TRBD1 (6 bases). The germline gives CDR1 SGHAT, CDR2 FQNNGV. Between the trimmed V and J ends, which lost 4 bases and 7 bases, there was a span of 14 bases. The CDR3 contains 15 residues.

The chain couples TRBV27 to TRBJ1-5; D not resolved. The CDR3 sequence is 14 residues long. Germline V lookup: CDR1 MNHEY, CDR2 SMNVEV (reference sequence). Between the trimmed V and J ends, which lost 9 bases and 5 bases, there was a span of 17 bases. The CDR3 sequence: CARGPATTYQPQHF. In nucleotides, the CDR3 is TGTGCCAGAGGCCCGGCCACGACTTATCAGCCCCAGCATTTT.

CDR3 bases: TGCGCCAGCAGCGCACAGGGAGCGGAGGAGCAGTACTTC. It is translated as CASSAQGAEEQYF. This chain joins TRBV5-1 and TRBJ2-7, with TRBD1 as a possible D gene (6 bases). CDR1 and CDR2 (germline): SGHRS, YFSETQ. V lost 4 bases and J 7 bases, leaving 15 bases between the germline ends. The CDR3 contains 13 residues. Complete variable domain (other parts from reference TRBV5-1 and TRBJ2-7): KAGVTQTPRYLIKTRGQQVTLSCSPISGHRSVSWYQQTPGQGLQFLFEYFSETQRNKGNFPGRFSGRQFSNSRSEMNVSTLELGDSALYLCASSAQGAEEQYFGPGTRLTVT.